Below are 2 T cell receptor beta chains sequenced from a single sample in a study of blood T cells in healthy people across ages. With a J-beta primer mix and a sample-barcoded 5' primer, a second PCR ran about 7 to 11 cycles. TCRdb reprocessed the 5' RACE reads with MiXCR, giving one entry per CDR3 protein. In the table there are just over 1 million distinct CDR3 sequences, under 45% of which are singletons. Source material: blood. The receptor source for this set is a woman aged 55-70 years in good health.

The chain combines TRBV20-1 with TRBJ1-2; 9 nucleotides align to TRBD1. This CDR3 has 14 residues. Germline V gives CDR1 DFQATT, CDR2 SNEGSKA (reference sequence). The trim removed 2 bases at V and 4 bases at J, leaving 5 bases unmatched. The CDR3 spells CSARTGQGTYGYTF. The CDR3 region has the DNA TGCAGTGCTAGAACGGGACAGGGTACCTATGGCTACACCTTC.

The V gene is TRBV2, the J gene TRBJ1-2; D ambiguous. This CDR3 has 12 amino acids. In germline, CDR1 is SNHLY, CDR2 FYNNEI. V shed 6 bases and J shed 3 bases, with 8 bases lying between them. The CDR3 nucleotides read TGTGCCAGCAGGGTTGAGGACTATGGCTACACCTTC. Amino acid sequence: CASRVEDYGYTF.